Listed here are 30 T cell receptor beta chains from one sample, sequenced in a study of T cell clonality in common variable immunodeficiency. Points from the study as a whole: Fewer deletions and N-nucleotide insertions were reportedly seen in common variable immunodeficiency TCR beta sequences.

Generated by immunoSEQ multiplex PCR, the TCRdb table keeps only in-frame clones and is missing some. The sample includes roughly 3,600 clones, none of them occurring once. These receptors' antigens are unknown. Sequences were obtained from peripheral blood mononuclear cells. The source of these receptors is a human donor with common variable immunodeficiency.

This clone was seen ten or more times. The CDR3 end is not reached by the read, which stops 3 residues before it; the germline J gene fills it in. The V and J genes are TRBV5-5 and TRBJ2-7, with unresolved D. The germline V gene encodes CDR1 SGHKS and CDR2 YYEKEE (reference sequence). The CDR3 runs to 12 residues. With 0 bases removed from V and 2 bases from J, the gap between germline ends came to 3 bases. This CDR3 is CASSLDTYEQYF. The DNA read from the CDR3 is TGTGCCAGCAGCTTGGACACCTACGAG.

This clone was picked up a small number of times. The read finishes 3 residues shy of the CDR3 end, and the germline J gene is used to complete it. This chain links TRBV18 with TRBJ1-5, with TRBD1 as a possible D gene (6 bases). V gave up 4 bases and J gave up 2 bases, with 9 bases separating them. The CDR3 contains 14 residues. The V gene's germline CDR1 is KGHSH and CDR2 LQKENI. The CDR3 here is CASSLYRGNQPQHF. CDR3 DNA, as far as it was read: TGTGCCAGCTCACTTTACAGGGGCAATCAGCCC.

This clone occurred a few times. The DNA read from the CDR3 is TGTGCCAGAAGGCGGACTAGCGGGGGGGCCTGCTCCAATGAG. This sequence encodes CARRRTSGGACSNE. The full CDR3 protein is CARRRTSGGACSNEQFF. J is TRBJ2-1 and V is TRBV5-3; 15 positions agree with TRBD2. The read stops 3 residues short of the end of the CDR3; the missing end is completed from the germline J gene. TRBV5-3 falls under the ORF class, with uncertain function. Trimming cost V 5 bases and J 6 bases; bases outside gene matches: 9. The CDR3 loop spans 17 amino acids.

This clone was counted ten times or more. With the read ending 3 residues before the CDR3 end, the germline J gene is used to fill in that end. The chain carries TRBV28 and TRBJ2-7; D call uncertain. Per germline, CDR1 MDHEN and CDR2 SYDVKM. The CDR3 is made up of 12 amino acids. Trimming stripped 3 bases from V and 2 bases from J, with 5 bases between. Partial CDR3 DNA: TGTGCCAGCAGTTTGAAGGCCTACGAG. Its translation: CASSLKAYE. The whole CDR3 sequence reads CASSLKAYEQYF.

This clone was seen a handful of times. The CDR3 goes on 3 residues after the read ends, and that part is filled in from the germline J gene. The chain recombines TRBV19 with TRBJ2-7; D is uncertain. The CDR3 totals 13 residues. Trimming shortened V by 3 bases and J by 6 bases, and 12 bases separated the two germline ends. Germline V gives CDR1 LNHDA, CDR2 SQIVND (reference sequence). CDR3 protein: CASSIFSLGEQYF. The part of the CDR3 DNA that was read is TGTGCCAGTAGTATTTTCTCGCTCGGCGAG.

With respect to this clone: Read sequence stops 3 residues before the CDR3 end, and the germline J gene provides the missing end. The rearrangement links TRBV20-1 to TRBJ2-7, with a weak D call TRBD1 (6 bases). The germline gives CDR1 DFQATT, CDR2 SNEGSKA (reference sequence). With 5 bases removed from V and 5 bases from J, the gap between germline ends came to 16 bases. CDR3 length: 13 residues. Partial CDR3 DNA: TGCAGTGCTCCCAGGGGAAGATTAGACGAG. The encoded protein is CSAPRGRLDE. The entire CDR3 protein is CSAPRGRLDEQYF.

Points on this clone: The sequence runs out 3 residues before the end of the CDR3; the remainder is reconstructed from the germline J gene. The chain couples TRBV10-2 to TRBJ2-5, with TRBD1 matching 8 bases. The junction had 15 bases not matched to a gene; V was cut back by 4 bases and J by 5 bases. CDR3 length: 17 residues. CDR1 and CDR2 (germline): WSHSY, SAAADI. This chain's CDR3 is CASSGAGGAKIRETQYF. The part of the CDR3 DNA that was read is TGCGCCAGCAGTGGGGCAGGGGGCGCAAAAATTAGGGAGACC.

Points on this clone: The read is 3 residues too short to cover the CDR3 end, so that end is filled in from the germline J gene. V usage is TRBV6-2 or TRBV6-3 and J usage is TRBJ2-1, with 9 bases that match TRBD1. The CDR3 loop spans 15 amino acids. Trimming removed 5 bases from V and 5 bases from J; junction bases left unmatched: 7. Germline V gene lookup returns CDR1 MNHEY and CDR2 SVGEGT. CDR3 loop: CASSHRTGVNNEQFF. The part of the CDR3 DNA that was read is TGTGCCAGCAGTCATCGGACAGGGGTGAACAATGAG.

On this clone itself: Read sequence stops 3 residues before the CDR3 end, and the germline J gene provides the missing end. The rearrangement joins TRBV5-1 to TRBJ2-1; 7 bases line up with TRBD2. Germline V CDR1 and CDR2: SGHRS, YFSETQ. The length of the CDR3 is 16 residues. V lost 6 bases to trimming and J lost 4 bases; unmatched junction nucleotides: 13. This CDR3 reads CASKTDLAVRYNEQFF. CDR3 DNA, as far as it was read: TGCGCCAGCAAAACGGATCTAGCGGTGAGATACAATGAG.

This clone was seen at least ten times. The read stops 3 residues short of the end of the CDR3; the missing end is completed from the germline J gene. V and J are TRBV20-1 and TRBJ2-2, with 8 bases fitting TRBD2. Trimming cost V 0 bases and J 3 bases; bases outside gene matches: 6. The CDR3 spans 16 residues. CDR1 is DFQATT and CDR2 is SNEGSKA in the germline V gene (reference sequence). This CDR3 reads CSARDIGGAYTGELFF. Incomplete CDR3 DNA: TGCAGTGCTAGAGATATCGGGGGGGCTTACACCGGGGAG.

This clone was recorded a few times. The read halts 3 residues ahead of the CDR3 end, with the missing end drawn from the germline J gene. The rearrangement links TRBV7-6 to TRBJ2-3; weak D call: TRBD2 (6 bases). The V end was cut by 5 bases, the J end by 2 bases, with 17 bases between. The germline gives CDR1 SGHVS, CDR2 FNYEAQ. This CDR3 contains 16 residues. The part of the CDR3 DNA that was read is TGTGCCAGCAGCCTCCAGTCTAGCGAAAACACAGATACG. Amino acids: CASSLQSSENTDT. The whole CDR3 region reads CASSLQSSENTDTQYF.

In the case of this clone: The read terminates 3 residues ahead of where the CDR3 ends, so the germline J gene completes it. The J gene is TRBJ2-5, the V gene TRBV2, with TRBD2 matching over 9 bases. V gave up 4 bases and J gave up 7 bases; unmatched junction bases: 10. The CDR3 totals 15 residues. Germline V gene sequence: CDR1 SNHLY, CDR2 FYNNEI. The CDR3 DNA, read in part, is TGTGCCAGCAGTGGGAGACTAGCGGCAACGGGGACC. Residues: CASSGRLAATGT. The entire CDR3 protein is CASSGRLAATGTQYF.

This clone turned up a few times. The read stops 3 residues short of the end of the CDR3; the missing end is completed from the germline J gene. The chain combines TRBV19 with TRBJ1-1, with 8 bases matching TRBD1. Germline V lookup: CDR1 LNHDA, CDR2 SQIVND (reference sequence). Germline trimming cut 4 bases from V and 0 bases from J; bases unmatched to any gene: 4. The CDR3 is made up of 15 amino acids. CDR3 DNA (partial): TGTGCCAGTAGTAAGCGACAGGGGCTGAACACTGAA. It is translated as CASSKRQGLNTE. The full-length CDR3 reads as CASSKRQGLNTEAFF.

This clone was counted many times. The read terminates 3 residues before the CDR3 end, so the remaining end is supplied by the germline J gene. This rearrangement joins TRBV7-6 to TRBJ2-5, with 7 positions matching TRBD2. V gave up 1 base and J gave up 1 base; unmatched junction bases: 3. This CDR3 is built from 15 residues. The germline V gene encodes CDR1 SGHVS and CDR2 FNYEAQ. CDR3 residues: CASSLGAGSQETQYF. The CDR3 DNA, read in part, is TGTGCCAGCAGCTTAGGAGCGGGGAGCCAAGAGACC.

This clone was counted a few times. Partial CDR3 DNA: TGTGCCGTAACCCAGGGGACAGGGAGAACCACTAACTATGGC. It yields the protein CAVTQGTGRTTNYG. The full CDR3 protein reads CAVTQGTGRTTNYGYTF. The V and J genes are TRBV2 and TRBJ1-2; TRBD1 matches at 9 bases. With the read ending 3 residues before the CDR3 end, the germline J gene is used to fill in that end. CDR1 and CDR2 (germline): SNHLY, FYNNEI. With 11 bases clipped from V and 0 bases from J, the junction kept 16 bases outside the gene matches. The CDR3 length is 17 residues. The full variable domain, rest sourced from reference TRBV2 and TRBJ1-2, is EPEVTQTPSHQVTQMGQEVILRCVPISNHLYFYWYRQILGQKVEFLVSFYNNEISEKSEIFDDQFSVERPDGSNFTLKIRSTKLEDSAMYFCAVTQGTGRTTNYGYTFGSGTRLTVV.

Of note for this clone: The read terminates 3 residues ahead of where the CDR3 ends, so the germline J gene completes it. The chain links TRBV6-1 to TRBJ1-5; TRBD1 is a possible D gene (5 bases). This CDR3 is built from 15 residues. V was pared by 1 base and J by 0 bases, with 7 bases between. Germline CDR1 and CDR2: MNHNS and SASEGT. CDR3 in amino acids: CASSEEGLSNQPQHF. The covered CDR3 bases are TGTGCCAGCAGTGAAGAGGGACTTAGCAATCAGCCC.

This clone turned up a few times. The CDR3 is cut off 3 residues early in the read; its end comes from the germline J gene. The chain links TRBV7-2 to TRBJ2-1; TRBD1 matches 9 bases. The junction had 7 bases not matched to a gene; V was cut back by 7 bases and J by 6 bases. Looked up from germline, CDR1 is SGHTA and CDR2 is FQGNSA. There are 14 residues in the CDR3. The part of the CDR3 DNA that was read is TGTGCCAGCACCTGGGACAGGGTTTTCAATGAG. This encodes CASTWDRVFNE. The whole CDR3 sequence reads CASTWDRVFNEQFF.

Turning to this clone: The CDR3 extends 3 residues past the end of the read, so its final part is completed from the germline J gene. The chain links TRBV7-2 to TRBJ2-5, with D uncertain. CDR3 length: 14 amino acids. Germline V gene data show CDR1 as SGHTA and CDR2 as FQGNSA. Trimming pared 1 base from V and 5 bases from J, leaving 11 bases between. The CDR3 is CASSLVILVETQYF. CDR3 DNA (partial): TGTGCCAGCAGCTTAGTAATTTTAGTGGAGACC.

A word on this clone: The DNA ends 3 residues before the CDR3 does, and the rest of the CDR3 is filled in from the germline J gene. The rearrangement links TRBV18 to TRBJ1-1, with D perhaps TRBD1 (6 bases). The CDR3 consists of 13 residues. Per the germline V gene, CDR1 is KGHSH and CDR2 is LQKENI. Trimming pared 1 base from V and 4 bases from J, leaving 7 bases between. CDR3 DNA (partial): TGTGCCAGCTCACCACGAGGGGGCACTGAA. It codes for CASSPRGGTE. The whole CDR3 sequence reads CASSPRGGTEAFF.

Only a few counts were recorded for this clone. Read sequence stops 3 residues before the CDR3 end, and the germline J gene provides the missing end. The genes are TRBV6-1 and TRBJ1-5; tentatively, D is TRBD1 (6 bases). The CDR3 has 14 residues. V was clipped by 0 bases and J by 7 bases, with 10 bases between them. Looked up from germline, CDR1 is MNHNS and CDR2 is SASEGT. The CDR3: CASSEARGWQPQHF. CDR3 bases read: TGTGCCAGCAGTGAAGCGAGGGGGTGGCAGCCC.

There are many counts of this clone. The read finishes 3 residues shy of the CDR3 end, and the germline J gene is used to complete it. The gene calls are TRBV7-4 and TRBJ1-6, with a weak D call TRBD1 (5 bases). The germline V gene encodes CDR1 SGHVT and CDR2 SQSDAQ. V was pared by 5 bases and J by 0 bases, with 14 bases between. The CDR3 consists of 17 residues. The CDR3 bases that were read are TGTGCCAGCAGCATATTGACAGTGAGCTCCTATAATTCACCC. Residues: CASSILTVSSYNSP. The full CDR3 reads CASSILTVSSYNSPLHF. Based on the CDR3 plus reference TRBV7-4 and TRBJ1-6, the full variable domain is GAGVSQSPRYKVAKRGRDVALRCDSISGHVTLYWYRQTLGQGSEVLTYSQSDAQRDKSGRPSGRFSAERPERSVSTLKIQRTEQGDSAVYLCASSILTVSSYNSPLHFGNGTRLTVT.

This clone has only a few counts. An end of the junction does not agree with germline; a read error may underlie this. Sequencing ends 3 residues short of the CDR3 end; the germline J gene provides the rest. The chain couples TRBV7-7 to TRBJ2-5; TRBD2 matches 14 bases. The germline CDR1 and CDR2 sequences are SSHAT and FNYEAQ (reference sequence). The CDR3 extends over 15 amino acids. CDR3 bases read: TGTGCTAGCAGCGGGACTAGCGGGGGTTTAGAGACC. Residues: CASSGTSGGLET. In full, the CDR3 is CASSGTSGGLETQYF.

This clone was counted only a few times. The part of the CDR3 DNA that was read is TGTGCCAGCAGCCCCGGGGGGGTT. Translation gives CASSPGGV. The CDR3 in full is CASSPGGVQYF. This chain uses TRBV11-1 with TRBJ2-4; 8 bases agree with TRBD2. With the read ending 3 residues before the CDR3 end, the germline J gene is used to fill in that end. The CDR3 length is 11 residues. Germline lookup yields CDR1 SGHAT and CDR2 FQDESV (reference sequence).

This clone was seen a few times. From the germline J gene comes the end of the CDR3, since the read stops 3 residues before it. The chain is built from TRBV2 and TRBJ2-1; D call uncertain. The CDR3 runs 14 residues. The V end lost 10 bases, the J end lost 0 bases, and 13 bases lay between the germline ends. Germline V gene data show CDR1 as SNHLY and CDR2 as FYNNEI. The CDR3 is CATRGSSSYNEQFF. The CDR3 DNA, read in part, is TGTGCCACTAGAGGATCTAGCTCCTACAATGAG.

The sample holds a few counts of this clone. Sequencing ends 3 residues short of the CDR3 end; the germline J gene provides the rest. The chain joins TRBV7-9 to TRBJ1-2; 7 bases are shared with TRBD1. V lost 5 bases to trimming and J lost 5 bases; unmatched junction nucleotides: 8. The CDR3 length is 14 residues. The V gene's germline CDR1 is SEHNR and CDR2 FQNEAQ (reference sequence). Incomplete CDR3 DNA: TGTGCCAGCAGCATCGACAGGGCCAAGTATGGC. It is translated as CASSIDRAKYG. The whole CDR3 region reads CASSIDRAKYGYTF.

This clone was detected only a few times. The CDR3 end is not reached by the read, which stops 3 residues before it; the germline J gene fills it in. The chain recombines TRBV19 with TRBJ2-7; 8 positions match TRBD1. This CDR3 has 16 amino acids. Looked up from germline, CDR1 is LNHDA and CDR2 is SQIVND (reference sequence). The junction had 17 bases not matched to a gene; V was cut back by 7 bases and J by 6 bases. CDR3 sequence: CASIDTQGAPLGEQYF. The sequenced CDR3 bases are TGTGCCAGTATCGACACTCAGGGGGCGCCTCTGGGCGAG.

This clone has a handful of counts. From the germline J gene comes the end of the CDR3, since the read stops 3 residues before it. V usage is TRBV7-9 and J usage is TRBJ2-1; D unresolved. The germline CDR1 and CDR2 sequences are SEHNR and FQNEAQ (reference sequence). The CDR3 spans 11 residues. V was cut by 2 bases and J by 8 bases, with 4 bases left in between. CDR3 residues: CASSLLDEQFF. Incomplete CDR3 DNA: TGTGCCAGCAGCTTATTAGATGAG.

The sequenced part of the CDR3 DNA is TGTGCCAGCTCACCACCGGGACTACGCGTTGACAATGAG. As protein: CASSPPGLRVDNE. The full CDR3 is CASSPPGLRVDNEQFF. The J gene is TRBJ2-1, the V gene TRBV18; 7 bases line up with TRBD2. The CDR3 end is not reached by the read, which stops 3 residues before it; the germline J gene fills it in. The CDR3 consists of 16 residues. Germline V gives CDR1 KGHSH, CDR2 LQKENI. V shed 0 bases, J shed 5 bases, and the junction held 7 bases outside the gene matches. Supplemented by reference TRBV18 and TRBJ2-1, the full variable domain reads NAGVMQNPRHLVRRRGQEARLRCSPMKGHSHVYWYRQLPEEGLKFMVYLQKENIIDESGMPKERFSAEFPKEGPSILRIQQVVRGDSAAYFCASSPPGLRVDNEQFFGPGTRLTVL.

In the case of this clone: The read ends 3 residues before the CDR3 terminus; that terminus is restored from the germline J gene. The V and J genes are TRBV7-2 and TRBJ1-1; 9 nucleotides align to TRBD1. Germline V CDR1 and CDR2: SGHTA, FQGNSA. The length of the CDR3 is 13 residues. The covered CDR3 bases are TGTGCCAGCAGCTTAACCCGGGACAGGGAG. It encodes CASSLTRDRE. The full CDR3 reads CASSLTRDREAFF.

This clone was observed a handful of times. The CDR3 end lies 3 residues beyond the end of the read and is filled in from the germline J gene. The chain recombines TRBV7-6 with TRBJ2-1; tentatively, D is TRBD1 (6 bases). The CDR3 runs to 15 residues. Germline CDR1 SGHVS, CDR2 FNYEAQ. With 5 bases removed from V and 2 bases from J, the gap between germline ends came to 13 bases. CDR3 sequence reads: CASSISEGAYNEQFF. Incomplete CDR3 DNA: TGTGCCAGCAGCATTAGCGAGGGGGCCTACAATGAG.